The 15 T cell receptor beta chains given below trace back to one sample, sequenced in a study of T cell repertoires in cytomegalovirus infection. TCRdb used MiXCR to reprocess the reads, holding one entry per CDR3 protein. The sample has tens of thousands of distinct CDR3 sequences, 15% to 20% seen once; the top ten hold 80%. No cognate antigen is known for these TCRs. The sample was CD8+ T cells from cultured PBMCs, taken from culture after CMV antigen stimulation. These TCRs come from a human donor in good health (CMV status not recorded). Some clones in this sample may be carry-over from other donors' samples.

V is TRBV11-2 and J is TRBJ1-4, with D unresolved. V was cut by 2 bases and J by 5 bases, with 15 bases left in between. Germline V lookup: CDR1 SGHAT, CDR2 FQNNGV. The CDR3 sequence is 16 residues long. As DNA, the CDR3 is TGTGCCAGCAGCTTATTCCTACCGAACCCAAATGAAAAACTGTTTTTT. Protein: CASSLFLPNPNEKLFF. Variable domain in full (rest from reference TRBV11-2 and TRBJ1-4): EAGVAQSPRYKIIEKRQSVAFWCNPISGHATLYWYQQILGQGPKLLIQFQNNGVVDDSQLPKDRFSAERLKGVDSTLKIQPAKLEDSAVYLCASSLFLPNPNEKLFFGSGTQLSVL.

The gene calls are TRBV19 and TRBJ2-7, with no clear D. V was clipped by 6 bases and J by 3 bases, with 6 bases between them. The CDR3 is 11 amino acids. Germline V gives CDR1 LNHDA, CDR2 SQIVND (reference sequence). The CDR3 spells CASRRDYEQYF. CDR3 sequence (DNA): TGTGCCAGTAGAAGGGACTACGAGCAGTACTTC. Variable domain in full (rest from reference TRBV19 and TRBJ2-7): DGGITQSPKYLFRKEGQNVTLSCEQNLNHDAMYWYRQDPGQGLRLIYYSQIVNDFQKGDIAEGYSVSREKKESFPLTVTSAQKNPTAFYLCASRRDYEQYFGPGTRLTVT.

In its sample, this clonotype was seen once. V gene TRBV15 combines with J gene TRBJ1-2; D is possibly TRBD1 (6 bases). The CDR3 has 15 residues. V dropped 5 bases and J dropped 8 bases, with 21 bases sitting between them. Germline CDR1 reads LNHNV; CDR2 reads YYDKDF (reference sequence). The CDR3 protein is CATSYLGTGRFGYTF. The CDR3, as DNA: TGTGCCACCAGCTACCTGGGTACAGGGAGGTTCGGCTACACCTTC.

The V gene is TRBV7-8, the J gene TRBJ1-4, with 7 bases matching TRBD1. V was pared by 0 bases and J by 8 bases, with 15 bases of the junction left unmatched. Germline CDR1 is SGHVS and CDR2 is FQNEAQ. The CDR3 runs to 18 residues. The CDR3: CASSLAPLIRQGFEKLFF. The DNA for the CDR3 is TGTGCCAGCAGCTTAGCCCCACTCATTAGACAGGGCTTCGAAAAACTGTTTTTT.

This clonotype was observed a few times. The CDR3 DNA sequence: TGCGCCAGCAGCCAAGCTGGGACTAGCGGGCCGTCTTCCTACGAGCAGTACTTC. It encodes CASSQAGTSGPSSYEQYF. The chain couples TRBV4-1 to TRBJ2-7; 12 bases match TRBD2. J lost 1 base, V lost 1 base, and 8 bases had no gene match. Germline CDR1 MGHRA, CDR2 YSYEKL. The CDR3 consists of 18 residues.

The chain employs TRBV5-4 and TRBJ2-3; D perhaps matches TRBD2 (7 bases). The CDR3 covers 16 residues. Germline V gene lookup returns CDR1 SGHNT and CDR2 YYREEE (reference sequence). The germline V and J ends were trimmed by 0 bases and 4 bases, with 15 bases remaining between them. CDR3 nucleotide sequence: TGTGCCAGCAGCTTGGGTGGGGGGGCCGGCGCAGATACGCAGTATTTT. Amino acid sequence: CASSLGGGAGADTQYF. The full variable domain, in which reference TRBV5-4 and TRBJ2-3 provide the parts outside the CDR3, is ETGVTQSPTHLIKTRGQQVTLRCSSQSGHNTVSWYQQALGQGPQFIFQYYREEENGRGNFPPRFSGLQFPNYSSELNVNALELDDSALYLCASSLGGGAGADTQYFGPGTRLTVL.

CDR3 sequence: CASSQEDGSGANVLTF. The CDR3 coding sequence is TGCGCCAGCAGCCAAGAGGACGGATCTGGGGCCAACGTCCTGACTTTC. V is TRBV4-3 and J is TRBJ2-6; D call uncertain. Germline CDR1 is LGHNA and CDR2 is YSLEER. V shed 0 bases and J shed 1 base, with 7 bases lying between them. This CDR3 has 16 residues.

This clonotype was seen only a few times. The genes are TRBV4-1 and TRBJ1-4; no reliable D call. V lost 0 bases and J 3 bases, leaving 8 bases between the germline ends. This CDR3 contains 15 residues. CDR1 MGHRA and CDR2 YSYEKL come from the germline V gene. The CDR3 here is CASSQDEGSNEKLFF. The DNA of the CDR3 is TGCGCCAGCAGCCAAGACGAAGGGTCTAATGAAAAACTGTTTTTT.

J is TRBJ1-4 and V is TRBV7-2; D perhaps matches TRBD1 (6 bases). The CDR3 totals 16 residues. Per germline, CDR1 SGHTA and CDR2 FQGNSA. Trimming took 3 bases from V and 2 from J, leaving 13 bases between them. The CDR3 loop reads CASSLGGRATNEKLFF. CDR3 DNA sequence: TGTGCCAGCAGCTTGGGGGGGCGGGCTACTAATGAAAAACTGTTTTTT.

This chain connects TRBV27 to TRBJ1-2; the match to TRBD1 covers 7 bases. CDR3 length equals 13 residues. Germline values: CDR1 MNHEY, CDR2 SMNVEV (reference sequence). The V and J ends lost 2 bases and 4 bases, in that order; junction bases with no gene match: 1. The CDR3 region is CASSLRDSYGYTF. The CDR3 region has the DNA TGTGCCAGCAGTTTAAGGGACAGCTATGGCTACACCTTC.

J is TRBJ1-1 and V is TRBV5-4; D uncertain. The CDR3 spans 13 residues. Trimming stripped 0 bases from V and 4 bases from J, with 7 bases between. Germline V CDR1 and CDR2: SGHNT, YYREEE (reference sequence). As DNA, the CDR3 is TGTGCCAGCAGCTTGGAGGGTGGCACTGAAGCTTTCTTT. Translated, it gives CASSLEGGTEAFF.

This CDR3 reads CASSSLQGAIDNEQFF. In nucleotides, the CDR3 is TGTGCCAGCAGTTCACTACAGGGGGCGATTGACAATGAGCAGTTCTTC. The J gene is TRBJ2-1, the V gene TRBV12-3 or TRBV12-4; TRBD1 agrees at 9 bases. The CDR3 sequence is 16 residues long. With 4 bases clipped from V and 5 bases from J, the junction kept 9 bases outside the gene matches.

J is TRBJ1-5 and V is TRBV7-4; D remains unclear. The CDR3 loop spans 13 amino acids. V was clipped by 3 bases and J by 5 bases, with 8 bases between them. Per germline, CDR1 SGHVT and CDR2 SQSDAQ. CDR3 nucleotides: TGTGCCAGCAGCTTGGACCCCTATCAGCCCCAGCATTTT. Amino acid sequence: CASSLDPYQPQHF.

This clonotype occurred a few times. The CDR3: CASRRQGRYNSPLHF. The CDR3 bases are TGTGCCAGCAGACGCCAGGGGCGTTATAATTCACCCCTCCACTTT. The chain links TRBV7-9 to TRBJ1-6, with D possibly being TRBD1 (6 bases). CDR3 length: 15 residues. With 6 bases removed from V and 4 bases from J, the gap between germline ends came to 13 bases. Germline-derived CDR1 and CDR2 are SEHNR and FQNEAQ (reference sequence).

This clonotype was recorded a few times. The rearrangement links TRBV28 to TRBJ2-5, with D possibly TRBD2 on 5 matching bases. The V gene lost 7 bases and the J gene lost 5 bases, with 14 bases spanning the gap. The CDR3 length is 13 residues. Germline V gene lookup returns CDR1 MDHEN and CDR2 SYDVKM. The CDR3 region is CASTPAGRETQYF. DNA of the CDR3: TGTGCCAGCACCCCGGCGGGCCGGGAGACCCAGTACTTC.